This T cell receptor (beta chain) was observed in a study of beta chain features in type 1 diabetes. Study overall: No age, gender or cell yield differences were seen between patients and healthy donors. General study findings and limits: Over-representation of high TCR-expressing cells was a possible consequence of cDNA sequencing. Across all four CD4+ subsets, people with type 1 diabetes showed modestly shorter TCRB CDR3s.

Every bit of the isolated RNA underwent reverse transcription, so sequencing read expressed TCRB transcripts. It was found that naive, central memory and regulatory T cell samples averaged roughly 3.5 million reads. The repertoire was sequenced with immunoSEQ multiplex PCR; TCRdb's copy has only in-frame clones and lacks some. The table records 680,000 or so clones, around 15% of them present only once. This clone was detected only a few times. Its antigen is unidentified. The length of the CDR3 is 13 residues. Trimming left V 2 bases short and J 2 bases short, with 6 bases between. Per germline, CDR1 SGHTA and CDR2 FQGNSA.

Sequencing was done on a sample of naive CD4+ T cells from blood. This TCR was sampled from a man younger than 30 with type 1 diabetes. This sequence joins TRBV7-2 and TRBJ2-5, with D uncertain. CDR3 coding DNA: TGTGCCAGCAGCTTATACAGACAAGAGACCCAGTACTTC. Encoded protein: CASSLYRQETQYF.